Here is one T cell receptor (beta chain) with its context. The CDR3 is 15 amino acids. V shed 3 bases and J shed 4 bases, with 14 bases lying between them. Germline V gene data show CDR1 as LGHNA and CDR2 as YNFKEQ. Sequencing was performed with immunoSEQ multiplex PCR; in TCRdb, only in-frame clones are kept and a portion is missing. This table has some 63,000 clones, almost 95% appearing once. The data derive from a study of OX40 agonist ivuxolimab in advanced cancers. Patients with autoimmune history or systemic immunosuppression were excluded. This receptor was identified in an adult with an advanced solid tumor such as melanoma, head and neck, liver or kidney cancer. The J gene is TRBJ2-3, the V gene TRBV4-2; D might be TRBD1 (5 bases). Sequencing was performed on CD4+ or CD8+ T cells sorted from blood, taken in a trial of the OX40 agonist ivuxolimab. Here the CDR3 DNA reads TGTGCCAGCAGCCACAAGGGGCACCCCCCAGATACGCAGTATTTT. Amino acids: CASSHKGHPPDTQYF.